One and the same sample provided the 15 T cell receptor beta chains below, sequenced in a study of CD8+CD57+ T cells in acquired aplastic anemia. TCR beta VDJ and CDR3 profiling used genomic DNA as template. TCRdb used MiXCR to reprocess the reads, holding one entry per CDR3 protein. Here the sample spans approximately 170,000 distinct CDR3 sequences, roughly half being singletons. An expansion of CD8+CD57+ cells by flow cytometry had been shown in patients chosen for sequencing. The sample consisted of sorted CD4+, CD8+, or CD8+CD57+ T cells (not recorded which) from PBMCs. The receptors here all came from a human donor with aplastic anemia.

The chain joins TRBV11-1 to TRBJ1-2; the match to TRBD1 covers 8 bases. This CDR3 has 16 amino acids. V lost 6 bases, J lost 4 bases, and 13 bases stayed unmatched. The germline CDR1 and CDR2 sequences are SGHAT and FQDESV (reference sequence). The CDR3 nucleotides read TGTGCCAGCAGGGGAAGCGACAGGGGTTATCTCTATGGCTACACCTTC. This translates into CASRGSDRGYLYGYTF.

This clonotype was detected many times. The J gene is TRBJ2-2, the V gene TRBV19; D may be TRBD1 (5 bases). The CDR3 covers 16 residues. The V and J ends lost 2 bases and 1 base respectively, with 11 bases between them. Germline CDR1 reads LNHDA; CDR2 reads SQIVND (reference sequence). CDR3 in DNA: TGTGCCAGTAGTATATCCAGGGTAAAGAACACCGGGGAGCTGTTTTTT. This gives the protein CASSISRVKNTGELFF.

The V and J genes are TRBV5-4 and TRBJ2-5; TRBD1 agrees at 7 bases. The V and J ends lost 1 base and 6 bases, in that order; junction bases with no gene match: 3. The CDR3 sequence is 13 residues long. Germline CDR1 reads SGHNT; CDR2 reads YYREEE (reference sequence). The CDR3 DNA follows: TGTGCCAGCAGCTTGTACAGGGGACAGACCCAGTACTTC. Protein: CASSLYRGQTQYF. Looking up the rest from reference TRBV5-4 and TRBJ2-5 gives the full variable domain: ETGVTQSPTHLIKTRGQQVTLRCSSQSGHNTVSWYQQALGQGPQFIFQYYREEENGRGNFPPRFSGLQFPNYSSELNVNALELDDSALYLCASSLYRGQTQYFGPGTRLLVL.

This chain links TRBV2 with TRBJ2-1; 9 positions match TRBD2. The CDR3 loop spans 15 amino acids. The germline V gene has CDR1 SNHLY and CDR2 FYNNEI. After removal of 7 bases from V and 3 bases from J, the junction contained 7 bases not matched to a gene. The chain's CDR3 is CASKFPAGGYNEQFF. The CDR3 DNA is TGTGCCAGCAAATTCCCAGCGGGAGGCTACAATGAGCAGTTCTTC.

The chain couples TRBV4-2 to TRBJ2-5; 8 bases map to TRBD2. Germline values: CDR1 LGHNA, CDR2 YNFKEQ. The CDR3 length is 15 residues. Unmatched junction bases numbered 7, after V lost 4 bases and J lost 3 bases. CDR3: CASSRNGGAEETQYF. As DNA, the CDR3 is TGTGCCAGCAGCCGAAACGGGGGGGCCGAAGAGACCCAGTACTTC.

This clonotype was counted ten times or more. V and J are TRBV7-2 and TRBJ2-3, with D perhaps matching TRBD2 (6 bases). Trimming shortened V by 3 bases and J by 8 bases, and 18 bases separated the two germline ends. Germline lookup yields CDR1 SGHTA and CDR2 FQGNSA. The CDR3 covers 15 residues. CDR3 nucleotide sequence: TGTGCCAGCAGCTTGTCGGAGGGCCGAGGGCGTACGCAGTATTTT. Translation gives CASSLSEGRGRTQYF.

In this sample, this clonotype turned up a few times. The chain recombines TRBV7-9 with TRBJ2-7; either TRBD1 or TRBD2 may supply D (5 bases each). Germline V gene data show CDR1 as SEHNR and CDR2 as FQNEAQ (reference sequence). The CDR3 consists of 12 residues. V lost 8 bases and J lost 2, with 10 bases in between. CDR3 sequence reads: CASGTQTYEQYF. As DNA, the CDR3 is TGTGCCAGCGGGACGCAGACCTACGAGCAGTACTTC.

The V call is TRBV11-2, the J call TRBJ1-1; D call uncertain. CDR3 length: 11 amino acids. The germline CDR1 and CDR2 sequences are SGHAT and FQNNGV. V gave up 3 bases and J gave up 11 bases, with 10 bases separating them. DNA for the CDR3: TGTGCCAGCAGCTTTAAAGAGAAGGCTTTCTTT. Amino acid sequence: CASSFKEKAFF.

The rearrangement joins TRBV19 to TRBJ1-5; D is perhaps TRBD1 (6 bases). This CDR3 has 15 residues. Germline values: CDR1 LNHDA, CDR2 SQIVND (reference sequence). The ends were cut back, 4 bases at V and 0 bases at J, with 10 bases in the middle. In DNA, the CDR3 is TGTGCCAGTAGTAAGAGGGGGGATAGCAATCAGCCCCAGCATTTT. Translated, it gives CASSKRGDSNQPQHF.

This clonotype came up many times. The chain links TRBV24-1 to TRBJ2-3; the match to TRBD1 covers 9 bases. Germline loops: CDR1 KGHDR, CDR2 SFDVKD. The CDR3 extends over 15 amino acids. Unmatched junction bases numbered 2, after V lost 3 bases and J lost 2 bases. As DNA, the CDR3 is TGTGCCACCAGTGATGGACAGGGGCACACAGATACGCAGTATTTT. It is translated as CATSDGQGHTDTQYF.

The table lists this clonotype with many counts. The chain is built from TRBV3-1 and TRBJ2-2; D is uncertain. Germline CDR1 reads LGHDT; CDR2 reads YNNKEL (reference sequence). V was pared by 2 bases and J by 4 bases, with 8 bases between. The CDR3 consists of 14 residues. The CDR3 is CASSQRVGTGELFF. CDR3 sequence (DNA): TGTGCCAGCAGCCAACGGGTCGGCACCGGGGAGCTGTTTTTT. Supplemented by reference TRBV3-1 and TRBJ2-2, the full variable domain reads DTAVSQTPKYLVTQMGNDKSIKCEQNLGHDTMYWYKQDSKKFLKIMFSYNNKELIINETVPNRFSPKSPDKAHLNLHINSLELGDSAVYFCASSQRVGTGELFFGEGSRLTVL.

The chain is built from TRBV7-2 and TRBJ2-7; the D gene is possibly TRBD1 (6 bases). Germline-derived CDR1 and CDR2 are SGHTA and FQGNSA. This CDR3 has 13 residues. V gave up 8 bases and J gave up 7 bases, with 18 bases separating them. CDR3 sequence: CASGWAGVREQYV. The DNA for the CDR3 is TGTGCCAGCGGCTGGGCAGGGGTTCGGGAGCAGTACGTC.

This clonotype has ten or more counts. The chain has TRBV20-1 and TRBJ2-1, with a tentative D call TRBD1 (6 bases). The CDR3 totals 11 residues. CDR1 is DFQATT, CDR2 SNEGSKA, per germline (reference sequence). V shed 8 bases and J shed 9 bases, with 14 bases lying between them. The CDR3 DNA reads TGCAGTCCCAAGGGGGTGTCTGAGCAGTTCTTC. This gives the protein CSPKGVSEQFF.

The chain joins TRBV29-1 to TRBJ2-7, with TRBD1 identical over 7 bases. Germline lookup yields CDR1 SQVTM and CDR2 ANQGSEA. Trimming at V came to 7 bases and at J to 3 bases, leaving 6 bases not matched to a gene. The length of the CDR3 is 12 residues. The CDR3 here is CSAGNRGYEQYF. CDR3 sequence (DNA): TGCAGCGCCGGGAACAGGGGCTACGAGCAGTACTTC.

This CDR3 is CSVTGIDTQYF. CDR3 nucleotide sequence: TGCAGCGTGACAGGGATCGATACGCAGTATTTT. The chain carries TRBV29-1 and TRBJ2-3, with TRBD1 identical over 7 bases. The CDR3 is made up of 11 amino acids. Germline loops: CDR1 SQVTM, CDR2 ANQGSEA. V was clipped by 6 bases and J by 6 bases; unmatched bases: 3.